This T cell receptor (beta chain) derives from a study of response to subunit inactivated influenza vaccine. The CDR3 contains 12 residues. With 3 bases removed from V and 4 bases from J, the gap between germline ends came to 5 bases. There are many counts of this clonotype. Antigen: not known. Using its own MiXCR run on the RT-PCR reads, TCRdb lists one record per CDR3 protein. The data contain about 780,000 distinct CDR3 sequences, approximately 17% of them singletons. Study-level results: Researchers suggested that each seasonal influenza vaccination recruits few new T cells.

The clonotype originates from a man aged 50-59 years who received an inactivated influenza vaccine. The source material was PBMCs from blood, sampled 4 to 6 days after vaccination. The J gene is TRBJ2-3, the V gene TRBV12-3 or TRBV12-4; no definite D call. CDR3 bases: TGTGCCAGCAGTTTCATGGCAGATACGCAGTATTTT. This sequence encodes CASSFMADTQYF.